Listed here are 30 T cell receptor beta chains from one sample, sequenced in a study of blood T cell repertoires in COVID-19. Method: immunoSEQ multiplex PCR; TCRdb's copy keeps in-frame clones and lacks some. The table records about 73,000 clones, 83% of them present only once. Input material: peripheral blood. The receptors stem from a woman aged 55-70 years with acute or convalescent COVID-19.

CDR3 protein: CASSLRRSWEQFF. The CDR3 region has the DNA TGTGCCAGCAGTTTACGGCGGTCATGGGAGCAGTTCTTC. This rearrangement joins TRBV12-3 or TRBV12-4 to TRBJ2-1, with unresolved D. The length of the CDR3 is 13 residues. Trimming pared 2 bases from V and 10 bases from J, leaving 12 bases between.

The rearrangement uses TRBV6-5 and TRBJ2-7, with 12 bases identical to TRBD2. Losses at the gene ends were 4 bases for V and 5 bases for J; bases not matched to a gene: 6. The germline CDR1 and CDR2 sequences are MNHEY and SVGAGI. The CDR3 extends over 15 amino acids. The CDR3 DNA reads TGTGCCAGCAGTTTCTCTAGCGGGGGGGACCACGAGCAGTACTTC. Amino acids: CASSFSSGGDHEQYF.

V usage is TRBV5-4 and J usage is TRBJ2-7; 10 positions agree with TRBD1. Germline loops: CDR1 SGHNT, CDR2 YYREEE (reference sequence). This CDR3 is built from 15 residues. V shed 2 bases, J shed 4 bases, and the junction held 6 bases outside the gene matches. CDR3 nucleotide sequence: TGTGCCAGCAGCTTTTCGACAGGGGGCGAGTACGAGCAGTACTTC. Protein sequence: CASSFSTGGEYEQYF.

V and J are TRBV27 and TRBJ1-2; D remains unclear. There are 14 residues in the CDR3. V was shortened by 5 bases and J by 2 bases, with 12 bases between the two germline ends. CDR1 is MNHEY and CDR2 is SMNVEV in the germline V gene (reference sequence). The chain's CDR3 is CASSMRSQNYGYTF. The CDR3 DNA reads TGTGCCAGCAGTATGAGGTCCCAAAACTATGGCTACACCTTC.

This chain joins TRBV19 and TRBJ1-2, with 8 nucleotides matching TRBD1. CDR3 length equals 18 residues. The V segment lost 5 bases and the J segment 8 bases; nucleotides outside the gene matches: 22. Germline CDR1 reads LNHDA; CDR2 reads SQIVND (reference sequence). The CDR3 spells CASSAYRDRSRGGYGYTF. Written as DNA, the CDR3 is TGTGCCAGTAGTGCCTACCGGGACAGGAGTAGAGGGGGTTACGGCTACACCTTC.

This rearrangement joins TRBV3-1 (or the pseudogene TRBV3-2) to TRBJ2-1, with 9 positions matching TRBD2. The CDR3 is 16 residues long. Trimming cost V 4 bases and J 6 bases; bases outside gene matches: 10. Germline CDR1 and CDR2: LGHDT and YNNKEL (reference sequence). The CDR3 DNA is TGTGCCAGCAGCCCCCTGAGAGCGGGGGGTGCCAATGAGCAGTTCTTC. It yields the protein CASSPLRAGGANEQFF.

The rearrangement uses TRBV2 and TRBJ2-3, with 9 bases matching TRBD1. J was trimmed by 0 bases and V by 10 bases; bases with no gene match: 2. The CDR3 loop spans 13 amino acids. The germline V gene encodes CDR1 SNHLY and CDR2 FYNNEI. This chain's CDR3 is CAIDRGSTDTQYF. Written as DNA, the CDR3 is TGTGCCATCGACAGGGGGAGCACAGATACGCAGTATTTT.

This chain joins TRBV3-1 (or the pseudogene TRBV3-2) and TRBJ2-4, with 9 bases lining up with TRBD1. Germline V gene data show CDR1 as LGHDT and CDR2 as YNNKEL (reference sequence). This CDR3 region has 16 residues. J was trimmed by 6 bases and V by 5 bases; bases with no gene match: 11. This CDR3 is CASSIRTGARVNIQYF. CDR3 coding DNA: TGTGCCAGCAGCATCCGGACAGGGGCGAGGGTAAACATTCAGTACTTC.

This clone was recorded at least ten times. This chain links TRBV24-1 with TRBJ1-6; 9 nucleotides line up with TRBD1. With 2 bases clipped from V and 1 base from J, the junction kept 5 bases outside the gene matches. The V gene's germline CDR1 is KGHDR and CDR2 SFDVKD. This CDR3 has 18 residues. CDR3 nucleotide sequence: TGTGCCACCAGTGATTACAGGGGGCGCAGGTCCTATAATTCACCCCTCCACTTT. Translating gives CATSDYRGRRSYNSPLHF.

The chain is built from TRBV6-5 and TRBJ1-1; perhaps TRBD1 as D (6 bases). V was trimmed by 7 bases and J by 4 bases, leaving 13 bases between them. The germline V gene has CDR1 MNHEY and CDR2 SVGAGI. The CDR3 length is 13 residues. CDR3 amino acids: CASTGGRGTEAFF. The CDR3 region has the DNA TGTGCCAGCACGGGGGGGCGAGGCACTGAAGCTTTCTTT.

This chain connects TRBV19 to TRBJ1-2; 8 positions agree with TRBD1. J lost 0 bases, V lost 6 bases, and 3 bases had no gene match. The CDR3 runs to 14 residues. Germline V CDR1 and CDR2: LNHDA, SQIVND (reference sequence). As DNA, the CDR3 is TGTGCCAGTAGCAAGGACAGGGCTAACTATGGCTACACCTTC. It is translated as CASSKDRANYGYTF. Together with reference TRBV19 and TRBJ1-2, the CDR3 gives the full variable domain: DGGITQSPKYLFRKEGQNVTLSCEQNLNHDAMYWYRQDPGQGLRLIYYSQIVNDFQKGDIAEGYSVSREKKESFPLTVTSAQKNPTAFYLCASSKDRANYGYTFGSGTRLTVV.

This chain links TRBV18 with TRBJ2-1, with D possibly TRBD2 on 6 matching bases. The CDR3 has 13 residues. Trimming cost V 0 bases and J 10 bases, with 10 bases left between them. Germline lookup yields CDR1 KGHSH and CDR2 LQKENI. The CDR3 DNA reads TGTGCCAGCTCACCACCGGGGGACTGGGAGCAGTTCTTC. It is translated as CASSPPGDWEQFF.

V is TRBV7-2 and J is TRBJ1-5; D is unresolved. V dropped 5 bases and J dropped 6 bases, with 17 bases sitting between them. This CDR3 is 15 amino acids long. Per the germline V gene, CDR1 is SGHTA and CDR2 is FQGNSA. CDR3 protein: CASSASLGRGQPQHF. The DNA for the CDR3 is TGTGCCAGCAGCGCTAGCCTGGGTCGGGGTCAGCCCCAGCATTTT.

In its sample, this clone was seen once. The chain links TRBV5-1 to TRBJ1-5; TRBD1 matches 7 bases. The CDR3 covers 14 residues. V trimming: 3 bases; J trimming: 2 bases; junction bases outside the gene matches: 2. CDR1 is SGHRS, CDR2 YFSETQ, per germline. CDR3 region: CASSSGQGNQPQHF. As DNA, the CDR3 is TGCGCCAGCAGCTCTGGACAGGGCAATCAGCCCCAGCATTTT.

The J gene is TRBJ1-2, the V gene TRBV21-1; the table's D gene call, TRBD1, was not cross checked with the DNA. TRBV21-1 is a pseudogene locus. The CDR3 totals 14 residues. The CDR3 is CASSKVTGRGGYTF. In nucleotides, the CDR3 is TGTGCCAGCAGCAAAGTCACTGGTAGGGGAGGCTACACCTTC.

This clone was found a few times. The chain links TRBV6-5 to TRBJ2-3; 13 nucleotides align to TRBD2. The CDR3 has 15 amino acids. Germline loops: CDR1 MNHEY, CDR2 SVGAGI. The V and J ends lost 2 bases and 4 bases, in that order; junction bases with no gene match: 0. DNA for the CDR3: TGTGCCAGCAGTTACACTAGCGGGGGGGCAGATACGCAGTATTTT. Its translation is CASSYTSGGADTQYF.

This clone was seen a few times. The J gene is TRBJ2-3, the V gene TRBV14; no definite D call. The CDR3 covers 14 residues. V dropped 0 bases and J dropped 2 bases, with 6 bases sitting between them. Germline CDR1 SGHDN, CDR2 FVKESK. This CDR3 is CASSQDLYTDTQYF. The CDR3 bases are TGTGCCAGCAGCCAAGATTTGTACACAGATACGCAGTATTTT.

The rearrangement uses TRBV6-5 and TRBJ1-2; 7 bases are a match to TRBD1. The CDR3 runs to 15 residues. Germline V gives CDR1 MNHEY, CDR2 SVGAGI. V was pared by 2 bases and J by 3 bases, with 6 bases of the junction left unmatched. As DNA, the CDR3 is TGTGCCAGCAGTTACGGTGTAGGGGGCGACTATGGCTACACCTTC. This encodes CASSYGVGGDYGYTF.

The rearrangement uses TRBV10-1 and TRBJ2-2, with D unresolved. Germline V gene sequence: CDR1 WNHNN, CDR2 SYGVQD (reference sequence). V dropped 4 bases and J dropped 5 bases, with 11 bases sitting between them. The CDR3 contains 14 residues. In DNA form, the CDR3 reads TGCGCCAGCAGTGCTACAGTTGGAACCGGGGAGCTGTTTTTT. The encoded protein is CASSATVGTGELFF.

J is TRBJ1-2 and V is TRBV14, with TRBD1 identical over 7 bases. CDR1 is SGHDN, CDR2 FVKESK, per germline. V trimming: 4 bases; J trimming: 6 bases; junction bases outside the gene matches: 5. The CDR3 has 13 amino acids. The CDR3 sequence: CASSPRQGDGYTF. Here the CDR3 DNA reads TGTGCCAGCAGCCCCAGACAGGGTGATGGCTACACCTTC.

The genes are TRBV7-3 and TRBJ2-3, with unresolved D. Germline values: CDR1 SGHTA, CDR2 FQGTGA. Trimming took off 1 base at V and 5 bases at J, with 10 bases between the two ends. This CDR3 has 14 amino acids. The CDR3 here is CASSLMSGLDTQYF. The CDR3 region has the DNA TGTGCCAGCAGCTTAATGTCCGGGTTAGATACGCAGTATTTT.

The sample holds a few counts of this clone. The chain employs TRBV2 and TRBJ1-4, with TRBD1 matching over 10 bases. The CDR3 has 14 amino acids. In germline, CDR1 is SNHLY, CDR2 FYNNEI. The V segment lost 7 bases and the J segment 7 bases; nucleotides outside the gene matches: 6. For the CDR3, the DNA is TGTGCCAGCACCAAGGACAGGGGGTTTGAAAAACTGTTTTTT. Translation gives CASTKDRGFEKLFF. The full variable domain, completed using reference TRBV2 and TRBJ1-4, is EPEVTQTPSHQVTQMGQEVILRCVPISNHLYFYWYRQILGQKVEFLVSFYNNEISEKSEIFDDQFSVERPDGSNFTLKIRSTKLEDSAMYFCASTKDRGFEKLFFGSGTQLSVL.

The count of this clone is one. The CDR3 spells CASSVGAVSLEAFF. The DNA for the CDR3 is TGTGCCAGCAGCGTAGGCGCCGTAAGCCTTGAAGCTTTCTTT. The chain employs TRBV9 and TRBJ1-1; D unclear. The V end lost 0 bases, the J end lost 7 bases, and 13 bases lay between the germline ends. From germline, CDR1 is SGDLS and CDR2 YYNGEE. The CDR3 extends over 14 amino acids.

The chain links TRBV19 to TRBJ1-2; TRBD1 is a possible D gene (6 bases). Trimming stripped 7 bases from V and 0 bases from J, with 15 bases between. The CDR3 length is 15 residues. CDR1 LNHDA and CDR2 SQIVND come from the germline V gene (reference sequence). The CDR3 region is CASTGAPPSNYGYTF. The CDR3, as DNA: TGTGCCAGTACAGGGGCTCCCCCTTCTAACTATGGCTACACCTTC.

V is TRBV24-1 and J is TRBJ2-3; 7 bases match TRBD2. Germline CDR1 KGHDR, CDR2 SFDVKD. The trim removed 0 bases at V and 1 base at J, leaving 3 bases unmatched. The CDR3 is made up of 16 amino acids. CDR3 coding DNA: TGTGCCACCAGTGATTTGGGCAGCGGGGGCACAGATACGCAGTATTTT. Its protein is CATSDLGSGGTDTQYF.

This chain links TRBV6-6 with TRBJ1-1; D is ambiguous. The germline V gene has CDR1 MNHNY and CDR2 SVGAGI (reference sequence). The CDR3 totals 14 residues. V was clipped by 2 bases and J by 1 base, with 8 bases between them. The chain's CDR3 is CASSYPAGNTEAFF. DNA for the CDR3: TGTGCCAGCAGTTACCCGGCGGGGAACACTGAAGCTTTCTTT.

The V gene is TRBV19, the J gene TRBJ2-2, with 8 positions matching TRBD1. The CDR3 sequence is 14 residues long. V was pared by 3 bases and J by 7 bases, with 4 bases of the junction left unmatched. The germline V gene encodes CDR1 LNHDA and CDR2 SQIVND (reference sequence). The CDR3 bases are TGTGCCAGTAGTATCCGGGACAGGATCGGGGAGCTGTTTTTT. Protein product: CASSIRDRIGELFF.

The chain links TRBV6-4 to TRBJ1-2; tentative D call: TRBD1 (5 bases). In germline, CDR1 is MRHNA, CDR2 SNTAGT. The CDR3 has 15 residues. With 6 bases removed from V and 6 bases from J, the gap between germline ends came to 20 bases. CDR3 DNA sequence: TGTGCCAGCAGCGGACCGGAGACAGAACTCAATGGCTACACCTTC. Translating gives CASSGPETELNGYTF.

V usage is TRBV18 and J usage is TRBJ1-5; 8 bases align to TRBD1. CDR3 size: 13 residues. V lost 6 bases and J lost 7; bases outside the gene matches: 5. CDR1 KGHSH and CDR2 LQKENI come from the germline V gene. CDR3 amino acids: CASSGQGQQPQHF. CDR3 DNA: TGTGCCAGCTCCGGACAGGGTCAACAGCCCCAGCATTTT.

The rearrangement links TRBV6-6 to TRBJ1-1; no reliable D call. Germline values: CDR1 MNHNY, CDR2 SVGAGI (reference sequence). This CDR3 region has 13 residues. Trimming shortened V by 10 bases and J by 1 base, and 13 bases separated the two germline ends. The DNA for the CDR3 is TGTGCCACCGTGAACAGCCAGAACACTGAAGCTTTCTTT. It encodes CATVNSQNTEAFF.